Reported below is one T cell receptor (beta chain). These data originate in a study of blood T cell repertoires in COVID-19. Overall study context: Sample material is recorded as cDNA or gDNA derived from T cells, B-cell-depleted T cells, or PBMCs.

V gave up 4 bases and J gave up 10 bases, with 13 bases separating them. The CDR3 extends over 12 amino acids. This table comes from immunoSEQ multiplex PCR, and its TCRdb copy is limited to in-frame clones, with some not included. The sample shows 40,000 to 50,000 clones, about 86% of them seen only once. The rearrangement links TRBV12-3 or TRBV12-4 to TRBJ1-1; the D gene is possibly TRBD1 (5 bases). The TCR comes from an older man with acute or convalescent COVID-19. Source material: peripheral blood. This chain's CDR3 is CASSSWAQGAFF. For the CDR3, the DNA is TGTGCCAGCAGTTCTTGGGCCCAGGGAGCTTTCTTT.